These T cell receptor beta chains were read from a single sample in a study of cytomegalovirus exposure and HLA in healthy donors. Data came from immunoSEQ multiplex PCR; TCRdb stores just in-frame clones and leaves some out. Of 190,000 or so clones listed, more than 75% are singletons. Sequenced input: PBMCs. Receptors originate from a male donor in good health and CMV-seropositive. Both conserved end residues are part of each CDR3. D genes are given only for firm matches. Where a row states a size, it is once, few, many or the class of an expanded clone; other rows omit it.

d_gene	j_gene	abundance	v_gene	CDR3aa	CDR3nt
-	TRBJ1-4	few	TRBV5-1	CASSWRRANEKLFF	TGCGCCAGCAGCTGGCGGAGAGCTAATGAAAAACTGTTTTTT
-	TRBJ2-1	few	TRBV9	CASSVGLAENEQFF	TGTGCCAGCAGCGTAGGCCTAGCCGAGAATGAGCAGTTCTTC
TRBD1	TRBJ2-7	once	TRBV2	CASRTNPDRYEQYF	TGTGCCAGCAGGACTAACCCGGACAGGTACGAGCAGTACTTC
TRBD1	TRBJ2-2	-	TRBV10-3	CAISLSGQGAGGELFF	TGTGCCATCAGTTTGTCGGGACAGGGGGCTGGCGGGGAGCTGTTTTTT
-	TRBJ2-5	few	TRBV5-6	CASSLGGLGTQYF	TGTGCCAGCAGCTTGGGGGGCCTAGGAACCCAGTACTTC
-	TRBJ2-7	-	TRBV18	CASSLGDGSSYEQYF	TGTGCCAGCTCACTGGGGGACGGGAGCTCCTACGAGCAGTACTTC
-	TRBJ1-5	once	TRBV7-2	CASSVAGLGNQPQHF	TGTGCCAGCAGCGTTGCAGGGTTGGGCAATCAGCCCCAGCATTTT
-	TRBJ2-1	-	TRBV10-2	CASSEDSEYNEQFF	TGCGCCAGCAGTGAAGACAGCGAATACAATGAGCAGTTCTTC
-	TRBJ1-1	-	TRBV7-7	CASSQQMNTEAFF	TGTGCTAGCAGCCAACAGATGAACACTGAAGCTTTCTTT
-	TRBJ1-1	-	TRBV19	CASSMGRNTEAFF	TGTGCCAGTAGTATGGGGAGGAACACTGAAGCTTTCTTT
-	TRBJ1-5	few	TRBV28	CASSLERATSNQPQHF	TGTGCCAGCAGTTTGGAGCGAGCCACTAGCAATCAGCCCCAGCATTTT
TRBD1	TRBJ1-2	-	TRBV2	CASRKDPGQGFYGYTF	TGTGCCAGCAGGAAGGACCCGGGACAGGGTTTTTATGGCTACACCTTC
-	TRBJ2-7	-	TRBV7-9	CASSTGTRYEQYF	TGTGCCAGCAGCACGGGGACTCGCTACGAGCAGTACTTC
-	TRBJ1-2	-	TRBV6-6	CASKNRGRNGYTF	TGTGCCAGCAAAAATCGGGGTCGGAATGGCTACACCTTC
TRBD2	TRBJ2-1	few	TRBV27	CASSLSMGSGPDNEQFF	TGTGCCAGCAGTTTATCGATGGGTAGCGGGCCAGACAATGAGCAGTTCTTC
-	TRBJ1-6	-	TRBV5-8	CASSLTGSFSYNSPLHF	TGTGCCAGCAGCTTGACAGGGTCGTTTTCCTATAATTCACCCCTCCACTTT
TRBD2	TRBJ2-1	-	TRBV7-2	CASSWTSGNNEQFF	TGTGCCAGCAGCTGGACTAGCGGGAACAATGAGCAGTTCTTC
-	TRBJ1-1	-	TRBV28	CASSSQGRGEGTEAFF	TGTGCCAGCAGCTCACAGGGACGGGGTGAGGGTACTGAAGCTTTCTTT
TRBD1	TRBJ1-1	-	TRBV5-1	CASSLAGGSTEAFF	TGCGCCAGCAGCTTGGCAGGGGGAAGCACTGAAGCTTTCTTT
TRBD2	TRBJ2-1	-	TRBV6-5	CATQTPLTSEQFF	TGTGCCACACAAACCCCTTTGACTAGCGAGCAGTTCTTC
-	TRBJ2-5	-	TRBV5-4	CASSLAGGEGETQYF	TGTGCCAGCAGCTTGGCGGGCGGGGAAGGGGAGACCCAGTACTTC
-	TRBJ2-3	-	TRBV4-2	CASSQETSLSTDTQYF	TGTGCCAGCAGCCAAGAAACTAGTTTGTCCACAGATACGCAGTATTTT
-	TRBJ1-2	-	TRBV27	CASSYGGTEMGGYTF	TGTGCCAGCAGTTACGGGGGTACCGAAATGGGGGGCTACACCTTC
TRBD1	TRBJ2-7	-	TRBV14	CASSPRGTGKLYEQYF	TGTGCCAGCAGCCCACGAGGGACAGGGAAACTATACGAGCAGTACTTC
-	TRBJ2-7	-	TRBV9	CASSVVAVSYEQYF	TGTGCCAGCAGCGTAGTCGCAGTTTCCTACGAGCAGTACTTC
-	TRBJ2-2	few	TRBV7-2	CASSPLGELFF	TGTGCCAGCAGCCCCCTCGGGGAGCTGTTTTTT
-	TRBJ2-7	-	TRBV9	CASSVEAGPYEQYF	TGTGCCAGCAGCGTAGAGGCGGGCCCCTACGAGCAGTACTTC
-	TRBJ1-5	-	TRBV7-8	CAEAGTRRNNQPQHF	TGTGCAGAGGCCGGGACACGGAGAAACAATCAGCCCCAGCATTTT
-	TRBJ1-6	-	TRBV5-5	CASSFTGDNSPLHF	TGTGCCAGCAGCTTCACAGGAGATAATTCACCCCTCCACTTT
TRBD2	TRBJ2-3	-	TRBV2	CACSPRGGYGTQYF	TGTGCCTGTTCCCCCCGGGGGGGTTATGGTACGCAGTATTTT